This T cell receptor (beta chain) is drawn from a study of T-cell reconstitution after alpha-beta-depleted transplantation in children. Study findings and constraints: Once a year had passed after transplant, T-cell counts and diversity came mostly from newly produced T cells. Reported findings indicate that, about two months after transplant, alpha-beta T cells came from several hundred expanded clones, which were derived from non-depleted graft cells. The high TCRbeta diversity at day 60 in some patients came from surviving recipient T cells and thymic progenitors.

This clonotype was seen only a few times. Its antigen remains unknown. Unique molecular identifiers were used to barcode this TCRbeta library. Each CDR3 protein is one row after TCRdb ran MiXCR on the PCR reads. The sample holds some 290,000 distinct CDR3 sequences, approximately 20% seen once. This TCR was sampled from a male patient under 18 who had a stem cell transplant for acute lymphoblastic leukemia, so the T cells may come from the graft donor. The sequenced sample was PBMCs, mostly from graft donor cells, obtained 180 days after TCRalphabeta/CD19-depleted stem cell transplant.

CDR3 residues: CASSLRGFYGYTF. The CDR3 DNA reads as TGTGCCAGCAGCTTAAGGGGGTTCTATGGCTACACCTTC. The rearrangement joins TRBV7-2 to TRBJ1-2; weak D call: TRBD1 (6 bases). The CDR3 consists of 13 residues. The V gene lost 2 bases and the J gene lost 4 bases, with 8 bases spanning the gap. Germline V gives CDR1 SGHTA, CDR2 FQGNSA.